Presented here are 13 T cell receptor beta chains from one specimen sequenced in a study of response to subunit inactivated influenza vaccine. TCRdb itself ran the RT-PCR reads through MiXCR, one entry per CDR3 protein. The table has some 500,000 distinct CDR3 sequences, less than 30% seen once. This specimen consisted of CD4+ T cells sorted from PBMCs, obtained around 5 days after vaccination. The receptors stem from a man aged 50 or older who received an inactivated influenza vaccine.

This clonotype was detected only a few times. This chain links TRBV10-3 with TRBJ2-3; D possibly uses TRBD1 or TRBD2 (6 bases each). The CDR3 is 15 residues long. V was clipped by 10 bases and J by 2 bases, with 19 bases between them. Germline values: CDR1 ENHRY, CDR2 SYGVKD. Here the CDR3 DNA reads TGTGCCACCGTAAGGGGGACTGAAACCACAGATACGCAGTATTTT. Amino acids: CATVRGTETTDTQYF.

The chain has TRBV6-1 and TRBJ2-3, with D maybe TRBD1 (6 bases). V lost 5 bases, J lost 0 bases, and 15 bases lay in between. The germline gives CDR1 MNHNS, CDR2 SASEGT. This CDR3 region has 16 residues. The CDR3 nucleotides read TGTGCCAGCAGTAATCGCCAGGGGCTGAGCACAGATACGCAGTATTTT. It specifies CASSNRQGLSTDTQYF.

The chain is built from TRBV2 and TRBJ1-5, with D maybe TRBD1 (6 bases). V was clipped by 4 bases and J by 2 bases, with 12 bases between them. The germline CDR1 and CDR2 sequences are SNHLY and FYNNEI. CDR3 length equals 15 residues. CDR3 sequence: CASSAGDPRNQPQHF. CDR3 DNA: TGTGCCAGCAGTGCAGGGGATCCGCGCAATCAGCCCCAGCATTTT.

The table lists this clonotype with a few counts. The chain carries TRBV28 and TRBJ1-2, with D possibly TRBD1 on 5 matching bases. Germline assignment: CDR1 MDHEN and CDR2 SYDVKM. This CDR3 is built from 14 residues. Trimming shortened V by 6 bases and J by 1 base, and 12 bases separated the two germline ends. The CDR3 is CASRRSDINYGYTF. Written as DNA, the CDR3 is TGTGCCAGCAGACGATCGGACATTAACTATGGCTACACCTTC.

The chain has TRBV20-1 and TRBJ2-4; D may be TRBD2 (7 bases). The ends were cut back, 6 bases at V and 3 bases at J, with 18 bases in the middle. The CDR3 has 15 amino acids. The germline gives CDR1 DFQATT, CDR2 SNEGSKA (reference sequence). DNA for the CDR3: TGCAGTGCCCCCACCACGGGGGGCGTCAAAAACATTCAGTACTTC. The encoded protein is CSAPTTGGVKNIQYF.

The genes are TRBV10-3 and TRBJ2-7, with 12 bases aligning to TRBD1. Per germline, CDR1 ENHRY and CDR2 SYGVKD. The V and J ends lost 1 base and 4 bases, in that order; junction bases with no gene match: 5. The CDR3 is 16 amino acids. Written as DNA, the CDR3 is TGTGCCATCAGTGAGTTCGGGACAGGGGGCAATTACGAGCAGTACTTC. Its translation is CAISEFGTGGNYEQYF.

This clonotype was seen ten or more times. V gene TRBV20-1 combines with J gene TRBJ1-2; 9 nucleotides align to TRBD1. The length of the CDR3 is 15 residues. From germline, CDR1 is DFQATT and CDR2 SNEGSKA (reference sequence). With 3 bases clipped from V and 4 bases from J, the junction kept 9 bases outside the gene matches. The CDR3 bases are TGCAGTGCTAGCTCCCGGGGACAGGGATTCTATGGCTACACCTTC. Protein product: CSASSRGQGFYGYTF.

The chain uses TRBV19 and TRBJ2-1, with D maybe TRBD2 (6 bases). The CDR3 has 12 amino acids. Germline-derived CDR1 and CDR2 are LNHDA and SQIVND (reference sequence). Trimming pared 3 bases from V and 7 bases from J, leaving 7 bases between. The CDR3 reads CASSIGGNEQFF. In nucleotides, the CDR3 is TGTGCCAGTAGTATTGGGGGGAATGAGCAGTTCTTC.

This clonotype was seen only a few times. V gene TRBV27 combines with J gene TRBJ2-7, with 10 bases aligning to TRBD2. CDR1 and CDR2 from the germline V gene are MNHEY and SMNVEV (reference sequence). Trimming removed 6 bases from V and 3 bases from J; junction bases left unmatched: 8. The CDR3 spans 15 residues. The CDR3 nucleotides read TGTGCCAGCAGCCTAAGGACTAGCGGTAACTACGAGCAGTACTTC. Translation: CASSLRTSGNYEQYF.

The table lists this clonotype with a few counts. The V gene is TRBV7-6, the J gene TRBJ2-1, with D perhaps given as TRBD1 or TRBD2 (5 bases each). Germline CDR1 reads SGHVS; CDR2 reads FNYEAQ. Trimming pared 4 bases from V and 5 bases from J, leaving 12 bases between. The CDR3 covers 14 residues. The CDR3 sequence is CASSSGPWDNEQFF. In nucleotides, the CDR3 is TGTGCCAGCAGCTCGGGACCCTGGGACAATGAGCAGTTCTTC.

The rearrangement joins TRBV6-1 to TRBJ2-1; 7 bases match TRBD1. CDR1 and CDR2 from the germline V gene are MNHNS and SASEGT. The CDR3 covers 14 residues. With 6 bases clipped from V and 3 bases from J, the junction kept 5 bases outside the gene matches. The CDR3 coding sequence is TGTGCCAGCAGACACCGGGACAGCTACAATGAGCAGTTCTTC. Protein: CASRHRDSYNEQFF.

This clonotype was detected only a few times. The J gene is TRBJ2-3, the V gene TRBV7-2; perhaps TRBD2 as D (5 bases). The germline CDR1 and CDR2 sequences are SGHTA and FQGNSA. The CDR3 has 15 amino acids. V was cut by 7 bases and J by 0 bases, with 14 bases left in between. CDR3 sequence reads: CASKRETLSTDTQYF. In DNA form, the CDR3 reads TGTGCCAGCAAACGGGAAACCCTAAGCACAGATACGCAGTATTTT.

The chain is built from TRBV4-2 and TRBJ1-1; D unclear. Trimming took 0 bases from V and 0 from J, leaving 5 bases between them. The CDR3 has 14 amino acids. CDR1 and CDR2 (germline): LGHNA, YNFKEQ. The CDR3 here is CASSQEQLNTEAFF. In nucleotides, the CDR3 is TGTGCCAGCAGCCAAGAACAGCTGAACACTGAAGCTTTCTTT.